These T cell receptor beta chains were read from a single sample in a study of T cells in Graves' hyperthyroidism and ophthalmopathy. TCRdb re-called the multiplex PCR reads with MiXCR, one entry per CDR3 protein. The sample yields over 350,000 distinct CDR3 sequences, roughly 14% seen once. The sequenced sample was blood. These receptors were collected from a man in his late teens or twenties with Graves' ophthalmopathy. CDR3s include the opening cysteine and the closing phenylalanine or tryptophan. D genes are given only for firm matches. Clone size is stated in some rows and not others, as once, few, many or a class when expanded.

V	D	length	size	J	CDR3	DNA
TRBV2	NA	13	many	TRBJ1-1	CASIEDRNTEAFF	TGTGCCAGCATTGAGGACAGGAACACTGAAGCTTTCTTT
TRBV6-1	NA	16	many	TRBJ2-6	CASSPTPAVGANVLTF	TGTGCCAGCAGCCCTACGCCGGCAGTTGGGGCCAACGTCCTGACTTTC
TRBV7-9	TRBD1	16	NA	TRBJ2-7	CASSLMTGGSSYEQYF	TGTGCCAGCAGCTTAATGACAGGGGGCAGCTCCTACGAGCAGTACTTC
TRBV6-7	NA	14	few	TRBJ1-4	CASFGGLSNEKLFF	TGTGCCAGCTTTGGAGGCCTTTCCAATGAAAAACTGTTTTTT
TRBV12-3/TRBV12-4	TRBD1	13	NA	TRBJ1-2	CASSRDRGVGYTF	TGTGCCAGCAGTCGGGACAGGGGGGTTGGCTACACCTTC
TRBV7-9	TRBD1	15	few	TRBJ1-1	CASSYGQGAFTEAFF	TGTGCCAGCAGCTACGGACAGGGGGCGTTCACTGAAGCTTTCTTT
TRBV6-1	NA	14	few	TRBJ2-2	CASSLRTNTGELFF	TGTGCCAGCAGCCTTCGGACGAACACCGGGGAGCTGTTTTTT
TRBV6-1	NA	12	few	TRBJ2-3	CASRTVTDTQYF	TGTGCCAGCAGAACGGTCACAGATACGCAGTATTTT
TRBV2	NA	14	many	TRBJ1-4	CASRETGIREKLFF	TGTGCCAGCAGGGAGACGGGGATCAGAGAAAAACTGTTTTTT
TRBV25-1	TRBD1	16	few	TRBJ2-1	CASSDFEGASYNEQFF	TGTGCCAGCAGTGATTTCGAGGGGGCATCATACAATGAGCAGTTCTTC
TRBV30	NA	12	NA	TRBJ1-2	CALTGPGDGYTF	TGTGCCTTGACAGGCCCGGGGGATGGCTACACCTTC
TRBV19	NA	14	NA	TRBJ2-2	CASSGPGGTGELFF	TGTGCCAGTAGTGGTCCAGGGGGGACCGGGGAGCTGTTTTTT
TRBV27	TRBD1	18	many	TRBJ1-2	CASSFGGTGNFWAYGYTF	TGTGCCAGCAGTTTCGGCGGGACAGGGAACTTTTGGGCCTATGGCTACACCTTC
TRBV4-1	NA	15	few	TRBJ1-1	CASSPPGEPNTEAFF	TGCGCCAGCAGCCCGCCGGGGGAACCCAACACTGAAGCTTTCTTT
TRBV6-1	NA	14	many	TRBJ2-3	CASSARQVPDTQYF	TGTGCCAGCAGTGCCAGACAGGTGCCAGATACGCAGTATTTT
TRBV4-2	NA	14	few	TRBJ2-7	CASSPSGMIYEQYF	TGTGCCAGCAGCCCGTCCGGGATGATCTACGAGCAGTACTTC
TRBV30	NA	14	NA	TRBJ2-1	CAWSVLTGYNEQFF	TGTGCCTGGAGTGTACTGACGGGGTACAATGAGCAGTTCTTC
TRBV6-6	NA	14	many	TRBJ2-7	CASSYGQGVYEQYF	TGTGCCAGCAGTTACGGGCAGGGCGTCTACGAGCAGTACTTC
TRBV4-1	NA	18	once	TRBJ1-1	CASSQESVAGHMNTEAFF	TGCGCCAGCAGCCAAGAATCCGTGGCAGGGCACATGAACACTGAAGCTTTCTTT
TRBV3-1	TRBD1	14	NA	TRBJ2-7	CASGPQDRGYEQYF	TGTGCCAGCGGCCCCCAGGACAGGGGATACGAGCAGTACTTC
TRBV11-2	NA	11	many	TRBJ2-3	CASSRTDTQYF	TGTGCCAGCAGCCGCACAGATACGCAGTATTTT
TRBV24-1	NA	15	few	TRBJ2-3	CATSDGDSYTDTQYF	TGTGCCACCAGTGATGGGGACTCCTACACAGATACGCAGTATTTT
TRBV2	NA	13	many	TRBJ1-6	CATQQGINSPLHF	TGTGCCACCCAACAGGGTATTAATTCACCCCTCCACTTT
TRBV7-3	NA	12	few	TRBJ2-7	CASSSLGDEQYF	TGTGCCAGCAGCTCCCTAGGGGACGAGCAGTACTTC
TRBV14	NA	16	few	TRBJ1-3	CASSPRQPSSGNTIYF	TGTGCCAGCAGCCCCAGGCAGCCGAGCTCTGGAAACACCATATATTTT
TRBV2	TRBD1	18	many	TRBJ2-2	CASSGLRLTGALTGELFF	TGTGCCAGCAGTGGACTCCGGCTGACAGGGGCGCTCACCGGGGAGCTGTTTTTT
TRBV6-1	TRBD2	15	once	TRBJ2-1	CASSERTSGAGEQFF	TGTGCCAGCAGTGAAAGGACTAGCGGGGCAGGCGAGCAGTTCTTC
TRBV4-1	NA	14	few	TRBJ2-7	CASSQGGQSYEQYF	TGCGCCAGCAGCCAAGGCGGACAGTCCTACGAGCAGTACTTC
TRBV5-1	TRBD1	14	many	TRBJ2-7	CASSPDRGTYEQYF	TGCGCCAGCAGCCCGGACAGGGGGACCTACGAGCAGTACTTC
TRBV5-1	NA	14	many	TRBJ2-7	CASSPGTHSYEQYF	TGCGCCAGCAGCCCAGGGACGCATTCCTACGAGCAGTACTTC
TRBV20-1	TRBD2	14	NA	TRBJ2-1	CSAHTSGGGNEQFF	TGCAGTGCTCATACTAGCGGGGGTGGGAATGAGCAGTTCTTC
TRBV7-8	NA	13	many	TRBJ2-1	CASRSEDRTEQFF	TGTGCCAGCAGATCCGAGGACAGAACTGAGCAGTTCTTC
TRBV10-3	NA	12	few	TRBJ2-1	CAISEGLNEQFF	TGTGCCATCAGTGAGGGTTTGAATGAGCAGTTCTTC
TRBV2	NA	14	many	TRBJ1-5	CASSRLGAAQPQHF	TGTGCCAGCAGCCGGCTGGGGGCCGCTCAGCCCCAGCATTTT
TRBV5-1	NA	13	NA	TRBJ2-5	CASSPDGSMSQYF	TGCGCCAGCAGCCCGGACGGGTCAATGTCCCAGTACTTC
TRBV20-1	NA	15	few	TRBJ2-2	CSASRALGDTGELFF	TGCAGTGCTAGCAGGGCGCTAGGCGACACCGGGGAGCTGTTTTTT
TRBV11-2	NA	14	NA	TRBJ2-7	CASSLGRRGYEQYF	TGTGCCAGCAGCCTCGGACGAAGGGGCTACGAGCAGTACTTC
TRBV29-1	NA	15	few	TRBJ1-2	CSVDFYGGLLYGYTF	TGCAGCGTCGACTTCTACGGGGGTTTATTATATGGCTACACCTTC
TRBV3-1	NA	17	NA	TRBJ2-2	CASSQGLQVLNTGELFF	TGTGCCAGCAGCCAAGGTCTACAGGTCCTCAACACCGGGGAGCTGTTTTTT
TRBV2	TRBD2	13	many	TRBJ2-7	CASRTSGSHEQYF	TGTGCCAGCAGGACTAGCGGGTCCCACGAGCAGTACTTC
TRBV19	NA	16	few	TRBJ2-4	CASTRAGGGTKNIQYF	TGTGCCAGTACCAGAGCCGGGGGTGGGACCAAAAACATTCAGTACTTC
TRBV5-1	NA	13	many	TRBJ2-7	CASSKGRRREQYF	TGCGCCAGCAGCAAGGGGAGAAGGCGCGAGCAGTACTTC
TRBV20-1	NA	17	few	TRBJ2-7	CSARVTASGTNSYEQYF	TGCAGTGCTAGAGTCACGGCCTCCGGTACTAACTCCTACGAGCAGTACTTC
TRBV6-1	NA	11	NA	TRBJ2-2	CASSEIPGLFF	TGTGCCAGCAGTGAAATTCCGGGACTGTTTTTT
TRBV20-1	NA	15	many	TRBJ2-5	CSARDYRLEWETQYF	TGCAGTGCTAGAGATTATAGACTAGAATGGGAGACCCAGTACTTC
TRBV7-2	TRBD2	24	few	TRBJ2-2	CASSLLLSGSGTSGGSLNTGELFF	TGTGCCAGCAGCTTACTCCTCTCCGGGTCCGGGACTAGCGGGGGGTCACTCAACACCGGGGAGCTGTTTTTT
TRBV27	NA	15	many	TRBJ2-1	CASSPNAGPYNEQFF	TGTGCCAGCAGTCCCAACGCGGGGCCCTACAATGAGCAGTTCTTC
TRBV7-9	NA	14	NA	TRBJ1-6	CASSLVGGNSPLHF	TGTGCCAGCAGCTTAGTTGGCGGCAATTCACCCCTCCACTTT
TRBV6-1	NA	15	few	TRBJ1-1	CASSVGDGWNTEAFF	TGTGCCAGCAGTGTGGGAGATGGATGGAACACTGAAGCTTTCTTT
TRBV5-1	NA	14	few	TRBJ2-3	CASSWATGQDTQYF	TGCGCCAGCAGCTGGGCGACAGGCCAAGATACGCAGTATTTT
TRBV7-3	NA	15	many	TRBJ2-7	CASSLTLRDGAEQYF	TGTGCCAGCAGCTTAACGTTGCGGGACGGTGCCGAGCAGTACTTC
TRBV5-1	NA	14	NA	TRBJ2-5	CAGSLVLAEETQYF	TGCGCCGGCAGCTTGGTCCTAGCCGAGGAGACCCAGTACTTC
TRBV7-9	NA	11	many	TRBJ2-1	CASSQAFPQFF	TGTGCCAGCAGCCAAGCATTTCCGCAGTTCTTC